This TCR beta chain was recorded in a study of graft-versus-host responses after intestinal transplantation. Turning to the study itself: Grafts that recipients had were multivisceral, liver-intestinal, or isolated intestinal transplants. Anti-thymocyte globulin served as induction for all recipients, who then took tacrolimus and steroids for 2 to 4 years. Study-wide points: GvH clones were found in recipient marrow; some appeared first in ileum or blood.

A remark on this clone: Antigen: not known. Other DNA variants within this sample encode the same CDR3.

Repertoires were generated with immunoSEQ multiplex PCR, while TCRdb's copy carries only in-frame clones and drops some. Among just under 85,000 clones, approximately 90% were seen once, and the ten largest hold about 8%. V lost 2 bases, J lost 4 bases, and 12 bases lay in between. Germline lookup yields CDR1 MNHEY and CDR2 SVGAGI. CDR3 length equals 14 residues. The chain recombines TRBV6-5 with TRBJ2-7; D is possibly TRBD2 (7 bases). The TCR sequence derives from a human donor who was the organ donor for an intestinal transplant. The specimen was unstimulated CD8+ T cells sorted from spleen or lymph node cells, collected before transplant. CDR3 bases: TGTGCCAGCAGTTACGGAGGGGGGGGGTACGAGCAGTACTTC. This gives the protein CASSYGGGGYEQYF.